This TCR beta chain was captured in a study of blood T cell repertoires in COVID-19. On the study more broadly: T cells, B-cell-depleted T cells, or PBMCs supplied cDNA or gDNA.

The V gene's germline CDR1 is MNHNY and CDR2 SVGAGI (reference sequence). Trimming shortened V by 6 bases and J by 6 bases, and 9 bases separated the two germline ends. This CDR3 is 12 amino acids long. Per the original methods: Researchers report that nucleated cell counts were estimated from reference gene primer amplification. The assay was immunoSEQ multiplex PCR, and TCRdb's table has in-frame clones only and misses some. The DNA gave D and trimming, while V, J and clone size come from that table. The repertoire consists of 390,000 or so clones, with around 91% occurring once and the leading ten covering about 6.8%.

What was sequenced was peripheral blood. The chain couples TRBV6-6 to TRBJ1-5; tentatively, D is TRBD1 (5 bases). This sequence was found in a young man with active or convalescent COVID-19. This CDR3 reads CASRTGGQPQHF. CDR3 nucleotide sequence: TGTGCCAGCAGAACCGGGGGTCAGCCCCAGCATTTT.